The clone carrying this T cell receptor beta chain was counted only a few times. Its specificity is not known. This entry comes from a study of identical twins. The CDR3 covers 13 residues. Germline V gene data show CDR1 as MNHNS and CDR2 as SASEGT. The V end was cut by 6 bases, the J end by 9 bases, with 17 bases between. Study conclusions and caveats: Sharing of beta out-of-frame sequences by twins showed a weaker excess. Insertions were reduced in abundant cord blood beta clonotypes but not in memory repertoires.

TCRdb ran MiXCR on the 5' RACE reads and lists one entry per CDR3 protein. The sample has roughly 720,000 distinct CDR3 sequences, 15% to 20% seen once. This sample also belongs to another study, concerning T cells expressing NK-cell markers. That source adds: Of eight sequenced donors, seven were HCMV-seropositive and one HCMV-seronegative. Restriction of the sorted population to alpha-beta TCR T cells was achieved in several experiments with an anti-gamma-delta TCR antibody.

The material sequenced was PBMCs. The clonotype comes from a woman aged 18-35 years in good health. The V call is TRBV6-1, the J call TRBJ2-5; the D gene is possibly TRBD2 (7 bases). CDR3 nucleotides: TGTGCCAGCAGGCCAAAAGGGGGGGAAGCCCAGTACTTC. Its translation: CASRPKGGEAQYF.